The 10 T cell receptor beta chains below come from one sample, sequenced in a study of cytomegalovirus exposure and HLA in healthy donors. In the PCR, 60 Vbeta and 13 Jbeta primers were used. Measured with immunoSEQ multiplex PCR; TCRdb has only the in-frame clones, and not every one. Its table records 150,000 to 200,000 clones. Sequenced: PBMCs. These receptors were collected from a woman under 30 in good health and CMV-seropositive.

As to this clone: The DNA is left out, because the CDR3 cannot be placed on it with certainty; the CDR3 is given as TCRdb lists it. The V and J genes are TRBV27 and TRBJ2-2; the DNA was not compared with TRBD2, the D call given in the table. Germline V gene data show CDR1 as MNHEY and CDR2 as SMNVEV (reference sequence). The CDR3 sequence runs 17 residues, both termini included. The CDR3: CASSFGLAGLRAGELFF.

The genes are TRBV20-1 and TRBJ2-5; D gene ambiguous. CDR3 length: 10 residues. Germline V gene data show CDR1 as DFQATT and CDR2 as SNEGSKA (reference sequence). V was cut by 5 bases and J by 4 bases, with 5 bases left in between. The CDR3 loop is CSAGPETQYF. The CDR3 bases are TGCAGTGCTGGCCCAGAGACCCAGTACTTC.

This chain links TRBV7-2 with TRBJ1-1, with unresolved D. This CDR3 is built from 14 residues. The germline V and J ends were trimmed by 3 bases and 0 bases, with 8 bases remaining between them. Germline CDR1 is SGHTA and CDR2 is FQGNSA. CDR3: CASSFGGMNTEAFF. In DNA form, the CDR3 reads TGTGCCAGCAGCTTCGGAGGGATGAACACTGAAGCTTTCTTT.

V is TRBV7-9 and J is TRBJ2-3; the D is unclear. V was shortened by 2 bases and J by 6 bases, with 9 bases between the two germline ends. This CDR3 contains 13 residues. The germline gives CDR1 SEHNR, CDR2 FQNEAQ (reference sequence). The CDR3 bases are TGTGCCAGCAGCTTAAGAGTAGCCGATACGCAGTATTTT. Protein sequence: CASSLRVADTQYF.

This sequence joins TRBV6-5 and TRBJ1-2; maybe TRBD1 (5 bases). Germline V gives CDR1 MNHEY, CDR2 SVGAGI. The CDR3 runs 13 residues. The V gene lost 2 bases and the J gene lost 4 bases, with 8 bases spanning the gap. The CDR3 sequence is CASSYGGSYGYTF. The CDR3 region has the DNA TGTGCCAGCAGTTACGGGGGGAGCTATGGCTACACCTTC.

The chain carries TRBV2 and TRBJ2-5; 8 nucleotides line up with TRBD1. CDR1 and CDR2 (germline): SNHLY, FYNNEI. This CDR3 is 13 amino acids long. Trimming took 7 bases from V and 5 from J; bases not matched to a gene: 6. DNA of the CDR3: TGTGCCAGCAATAGACAGGGGTCGGAGACCCAGTACTTC. This translates into CASNRQGSETQYF. Variable domain in full (rest from reference TRBV2 and TRBJ2-5): EPEVTQTPSHQVTQMGQEVILRCVPISNHLYFYWYRQILGQKVEFLVSFYNNEISEKSEIFDDQFSVERPDGSNFTLKIRSTKLEDSAMYFCASNRQGSETQYFGPGTRLLVL.

The rearrangement joins TRBV5-6 to TRBJ2-2; 7 bases agree with TRBD1. The V and J ends lost 2 bases and 0 bases, in that order; junction bases with no gene match: 4. Germline V gene lookup returns CDR1 SGHDT and CDR2 YYEEEE. The CDR3 is made up of 16 amino acids. In DNA form, the CDR3 reads TGTGCCAGCAGCTTCCCGGACAGGACGAACACCGGGGAGCTGTTTTTT. Its protein product is CASSFPDRTNTGELFF.

The chain combines TRBV5-1 with TRBJ2-3, with D possibly being TRBD2 (6 bases). V lost 6 bases to trimming and J lost 2 bases, with 13 bases between them. CDR3 length: 14 residues. Germline CDR1 and CDR2: SGHRS and YFSETQ. The CDR3 is CASIGGIVTDTQYF. DNA of the CDR3: TGCGCCAGCATCGGGGGAATTGTCACAGATACGCAGTATTTT.

CDR3 loop: CSGNFETRMFF. The CDR3 nucleotides read TGCAGCGGCAATTTTGAGACAAGAATGTTCTTC. The V gene is TRBV29-1, the J gene TRBJ2-1, with D hard to call. The germline gives CDR1 SQVTM, CDR2 ANQGSEA. V was trimmed by 7 bases and J by 15 bases, leaving 19 bases between them. CDR3 size: 11 residues.

The genes are TRBV6-5 and TRBJ1-3, with D unclear. The CDR3 covers 12 residues. The V end lost 5 bases, the J end lost 2 bases, and 4 bases lay between the germline ends. CDR1 and CDR2 (germline): MNHEY, SVGAGI. Written as DNA, the CDR3 is TGTGCCAGCAGTGACACTGGAAACACCATATATTTT. This sequence encodes CASSDTGNTIYF.